This TCR beta chain was identified during a study of coeliac disease. Broader study findings: Active celiac intraepithelial and lamina propria samples had lower TRB and TRG clonality than control samples.

About this clone itself: Its target is unknown.

CDR3 length: 16 residues. Germline V CDR1 and CDR2: MGHRA, YSYEKL. V was pared by 4 bases and J by 3 bases, with 8 bases of the junction left unmatched. Data came from immunoSEQ multiplex PCR; TCRdb stores just in-frame clones and leaves some out. This table has thousands of clones, 65% to 70% appearing once. This clonotype was sampled from a woman under 30 with active celiac disease. V gene TRBV4-1 combines with J gene TRBJ1-2, with 10 bases identical to TRBD1. Sequenced sample: lamina propria lymphocytes from the gut. The CDR3: CASSPRDRGLDYGYTF. CDR3 coding DNA: TGCGCCAGCAGCCCTAGGGACAGGGGACTAGACTATGGCTACACCTTC.